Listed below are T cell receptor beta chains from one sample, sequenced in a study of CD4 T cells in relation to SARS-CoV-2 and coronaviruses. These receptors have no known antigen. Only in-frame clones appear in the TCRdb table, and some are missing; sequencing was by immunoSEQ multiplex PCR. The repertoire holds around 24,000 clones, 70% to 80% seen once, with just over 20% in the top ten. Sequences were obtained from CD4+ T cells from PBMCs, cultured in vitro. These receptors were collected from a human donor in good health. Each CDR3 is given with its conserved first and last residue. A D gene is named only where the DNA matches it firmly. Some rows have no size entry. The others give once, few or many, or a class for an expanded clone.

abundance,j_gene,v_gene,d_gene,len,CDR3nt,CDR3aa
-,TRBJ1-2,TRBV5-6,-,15,TGTGCCAGCAGCTTGGGTGGACGGGGTGGCTATGGCTACACCTTC,CASSLGGRGGYGYTF
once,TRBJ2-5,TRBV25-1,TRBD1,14,TGTGCCAGCAGTCAGCCCGGCAGGGGGGAGACCCAGTACTTC,CASSQPGRGETQYF
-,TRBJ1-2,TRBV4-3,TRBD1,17,TGCGCCAGCAGCCAAGATTATTCGGGACAGGGCATATATGGCTACACCTTC,CASSQDYSGQGIYGYTF
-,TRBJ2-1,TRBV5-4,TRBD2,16,TGTGCCAGCAGCTCGAGACTAGCGGGAAGCCATAATGAGCAGTTCTTC,CASSSRLAGSHNEQFF
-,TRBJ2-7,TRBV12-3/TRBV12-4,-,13,TGTGCCAGCAGTTTACGTCAATCAGGGGAGCAGTACTTC,CASSLRQSGEQYF
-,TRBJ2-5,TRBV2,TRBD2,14,TGTGCCAGCAGTGAAACAGCGGGAAAAGAGACCCAGTACTTC,CASSETAGKETQYF
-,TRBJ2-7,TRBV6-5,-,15,TGTGCCAGCAGTTACGTCAGGGGGGTCTCCTACGAGCAGTACTTC,CASSYVRGVSYEQYF
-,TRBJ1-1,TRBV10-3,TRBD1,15,TGTGCCATCAGTGAACGGACAGGGTGGAACACTGAAGCTTTCTTT,CAISERTGWNTEAFF
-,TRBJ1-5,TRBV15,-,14,TGTGCCACCAGCAGTTCGTATAGCAATCAGCCCCAGCATTTT,CATSSSYSNQPQHF
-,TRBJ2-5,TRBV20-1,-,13,TGCAGTGCTAGTGACCTGACCATGGAGACCCAGTACTTC,CSASDLTMETQYF
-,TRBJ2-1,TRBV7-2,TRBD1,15,TGTGCCAGCAGCCCGATGGGACAGGGCGTGTTTGAGCAGTTCTTC,CASSPMGQGVFEQFF
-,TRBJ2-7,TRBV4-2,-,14,TGTGCCAGCCGTGCCGCGGGGAGCGGCGACGAGCAGTACTTC,CASRAAGSGDEQYF
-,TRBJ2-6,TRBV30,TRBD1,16,TGTGCCTGGAGGAGGGGGCGGTTGGGAGGGGCCAACGTCCTGACTTTC,CAWRRGRLGGANVLTF
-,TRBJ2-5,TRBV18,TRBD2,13,TGTGCCAGCCAGACTAGCGGCCAAGAGACCCAGTACTTC,CASQTSGQETQYF
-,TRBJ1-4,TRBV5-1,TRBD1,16,TGCGCCAGCAGCTTGGGTGACAGGGGACCGATCGAAAAACTGTTTTTT,CASSLGDRGPIEKLFF
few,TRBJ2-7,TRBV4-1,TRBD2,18,TGCGCCAGCAGCCCCATAGGGCTAGCGGGGGACCGCTCCTACGAGCAGTACTTC,CASSPIGLAGDRSYEQYF
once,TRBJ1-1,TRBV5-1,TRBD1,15,TGCGCCAGCAGCTTGGGAAGACAGGGGCGGTCTGAAGCTTTCTTT,CASSLGRQGRSEAFF
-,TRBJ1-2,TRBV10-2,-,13,TGCGCCAGCAGTGAGGCGGGGCGAAGTGGCTACACCTTC,CASSEAGRSGYTF
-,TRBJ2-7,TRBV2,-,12,TGTGCCAGCAGTCGAGATAGCCACGAGCAGTACTTC,CASSRDSHEQYF
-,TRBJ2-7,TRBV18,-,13,TGTGCCAGCTCACCCCGCGACAGGTTCGAGCAGTACTTC,CASSPRDRFEQYF
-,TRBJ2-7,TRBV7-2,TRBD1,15,TGTGCCAGCAGCTTTCGAGGGGGCTTAGGCTACGAGCAGTACTTC,CASSFRGGLGYEQYF
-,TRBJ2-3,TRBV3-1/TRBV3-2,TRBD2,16,TGTGCCAGCAGCCAACTTATCGGCGGGGGGGCGGATACGCAGTATTTT,CASSQLIGGGADTQYF
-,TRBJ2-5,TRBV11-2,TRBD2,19,TGTGCCAGCAGCCCTACCTCGGGACTAGCGGGGGGGCCGCGAGAGACCCAGTACTTC,CASSPTSGLAGGPRETQYF
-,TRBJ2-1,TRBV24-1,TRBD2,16,TGTGCCACCAGTGATTCGACTAGCGGGAGGGCAGACGAGCAGTTCTTC,CATSDSTSGRADEQFF
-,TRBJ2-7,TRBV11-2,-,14,TGTGCCAGCAGCTTAGGACTGCACTCCTACGAGCAGTACTTC,CASSLGLHSYEQYF
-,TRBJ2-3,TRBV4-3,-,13,TGCGCCAGCAGCCGAGGGACTCCCCTCACGCAGTATTTT,CASSRGTPLTQYF
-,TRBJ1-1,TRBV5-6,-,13,TGTGCCAGCAGCTGGGGCGGGGAACGTGAAGCTTTCTTT,CASSWGGEREAFF
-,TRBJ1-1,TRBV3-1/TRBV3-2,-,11,TGTGCCAGCAGCCAAGAAGGGGCCTCTTTCTTT,CASSQEGASFF
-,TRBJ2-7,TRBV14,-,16,TGTGCCAGCAAAACTAGGGACCAAGCTGCGAACTACGAGCAGTACTTC,CASKTRDQAANYEQYF
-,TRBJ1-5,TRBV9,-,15,TGTGCCAGCAGCGTAGGTGAGGGTAGCAATCAGCCCCAGCATTTT,CASSVGEGSNQPQHF
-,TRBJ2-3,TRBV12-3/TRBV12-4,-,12,TGTGCCAGCAGTAATCCGGGACCTACGCAGTATTTT,CASSNPGPTQYF
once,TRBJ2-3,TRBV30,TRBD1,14,TGTGCCTGGAGTCAAGGGACAGGAGCCTATACGCAGTATTTT,CAWSQGTGAYTQYF
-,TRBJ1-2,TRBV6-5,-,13,TGTGCCAGCGAACAGTTAGATAACTATGGCTACACCTTC,CASEQLDNYGYTF
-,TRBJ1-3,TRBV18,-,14,TGTGCCAGCTCACCAGGGAACACTGGAAACACCATATATTTT,CASSPGNTGNTIYF
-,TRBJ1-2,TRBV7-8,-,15,TGTGCCAGCACCCTTAGTAGTGAATCTAACTATGGCTACACCTTC,CASTLSSESNYGYTF
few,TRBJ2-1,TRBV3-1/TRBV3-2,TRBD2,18,TGTGCCAGCAGCCAATTAGCCTTACTAGCGGGAGGGGACAATGAGCAGTTCTTC,CASSQLALLAGGDNEQFF
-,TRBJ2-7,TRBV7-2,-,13,TGTGCCAGCAGCCCGGCGCCTAGATCCGAGCAGTACTTC,CASSPAPRSEQYF
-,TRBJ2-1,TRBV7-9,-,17,TGTGCCAGCAGCCGACCAAAGACAGGACGCGCCTACAATGAGCAGTTCTTC,CASSRPKTGRAYNEQFF
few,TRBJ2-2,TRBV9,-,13,TGTGCCAGCAGCGTAGATGTGGCCGGGGAGCTGTTTTTT,CASSVDVAGELFF
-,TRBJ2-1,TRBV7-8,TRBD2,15,TGTGCCAGCAGCTCTAGCGGGTACACCTACAATGAGCAGTTCTTC,CASSSSGYTYNEQFF
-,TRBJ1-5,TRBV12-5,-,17,TGTGCTAGTGGTTTGGTGAGAGGCAGCGATAGCAATCAGCCCCAGCATTTT,CASGLVRGSDSNQPQHF
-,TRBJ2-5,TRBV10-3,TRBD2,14,TGTGCCATCAGTGGATCGGGAGGTGCTGAGACCCAGTACTTC,CAISGSGGAETQYF
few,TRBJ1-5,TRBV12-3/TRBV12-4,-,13,TGTGCCAGCAGTTATGAGGTTTGGGGACCCCAGCATTTT,CASSYEVWGPQHF
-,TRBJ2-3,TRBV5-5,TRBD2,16,TGTGCCAGCAGCTTGGCGGCGGGAGGAGCCGCAGATACGCAGTATTTT,CASSLAAGGAADTQYF
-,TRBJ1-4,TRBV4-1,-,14,TGCGCCAGCAGCCAGCATGAGGCTAATGAAAAACTGTTTTTT,CASSQHEANEKLFF